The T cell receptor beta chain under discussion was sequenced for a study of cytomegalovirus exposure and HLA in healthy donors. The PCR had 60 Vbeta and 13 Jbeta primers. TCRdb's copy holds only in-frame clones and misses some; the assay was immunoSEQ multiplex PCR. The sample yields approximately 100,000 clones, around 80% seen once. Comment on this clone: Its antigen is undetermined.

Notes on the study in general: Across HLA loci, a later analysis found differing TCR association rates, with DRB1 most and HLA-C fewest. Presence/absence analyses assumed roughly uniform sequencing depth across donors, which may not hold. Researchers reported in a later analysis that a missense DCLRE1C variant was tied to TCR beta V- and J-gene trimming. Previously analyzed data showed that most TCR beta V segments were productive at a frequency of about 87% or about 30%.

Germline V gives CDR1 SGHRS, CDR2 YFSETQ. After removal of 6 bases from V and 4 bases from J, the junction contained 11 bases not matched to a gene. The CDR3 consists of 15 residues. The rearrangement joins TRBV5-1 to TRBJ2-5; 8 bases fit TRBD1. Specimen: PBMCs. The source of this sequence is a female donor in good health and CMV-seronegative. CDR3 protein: CASTASGGYRETQYF. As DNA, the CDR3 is TGCGCCAGCACAGCTTCAGGGGGCTATAGAGAGACCCAGTACTTC.